This T cell receptor beta chain was profiled in a study of low-dose radiotherapy and immunotherapy resistance in tumors. Gene-specific TRAV and TRBV primers were used for first-strand cDNA, covering alpha and beta chains. With a V-primer adapter and a constant-region primer, TCRs were amplified for about 20 PCR cycles. Via MiXCR, TCRdb re-called the reads, giving one row per CDR3 protein. This table has around 60,000 distinct CDR3 sequences, 23% appearing once. This clonotype was observed many times. This CDR3 spans 16 amino acids. J was trimmed by 3 bases and V by 4 bases; bases with no gene match: 12. Germline CDR1 and CDR2: SGHRS and YFSETQ. Time point given: after trial treatment. The treatment: LDRT plus nivolumab, ipilimumab, low-dose cyclophosphamide and aspirin (RACIN trial).

This receptor was obtained from a male donor with prostate cancer. The sequenced sample was PBMCs, obtained after low-dose radiotherapy plus immunotherapy. The chain employs TRBV5-1 and TRBJ1-1; 7 bases map to TRBD1. The CDR3 DNA is TGCGCCAGCAGCGAACGACAGGGATCGACGGACACTGAAGCTTTCTTT. It translates to CASSERQGSTDTEAFF.